This note documents a single TCR beta chain sequence. These data originate in a study of blood T cell repertoires in COVID-19. The overall study: Sources were T cells, B-cell-depleted T cells, or PBMCs; the material itself was cDNA or gDNA.

The germline V gene encodes CDR1 GTSNPN and CDR2 SVGIG (reference sequence). The V gene lost 5 bases and the J gene lost 7 bases, with 17 bases spanning the gap. The CDR3 runs to 14 residues. Method: immunoSEQ multiplex PCR; TCRdb's copy keeps in-frame clones and lacks some. The sample consists of some 190,000 clones, around 84% of them appearing once. Individuals aged roughly 18 to 95 years were recruited from about two dozen US areas. Cohorts were determined from participant-reported clinical history. A PCR-confirmed or clinician-diagnosed COVID-19 case had contacted exposed participants within 2 weeks of entry.

The chain links TRBV30 to TRBJ1-4, with D perhaps matching TRBD1 (6 bases). The material sequenced was PBMCs or T cells enriched from blood (not recorded which). The sequence derives from a woman aged 25-40 years who had been exposed to COVID-19. Here the CDR3 DNA reads TGTGCCTGGGACAAGGGGGGGCGCGGTGAAAAACTGTTTTTT. It translates to CAWDKGGRGEKLFF.